This passage covers 7 T cell receptor beta chains from one sample sequenced in a study of T cell responses to AZD1222 COVID-19 vaccine. Measured with immunoSEQ multiplex PCR; TCRdb has only the in-frame clones, and not every one. The sample carries under 50,000 clones, roughly 78% recorded once. The input for sequencing was peripheral blood, taken 28 days after the second dose of the MenACWY control vaccine. These receptors were obtained from an adult who received the MenACWY meningococcal vaccine as a control.

The V call is TRBV5-4, the J call TRBJ2-5; 8 bases fit TRBD1. CDR3 size: 15 residues. V was clipped by 6 bases and J by 4 bases; unmatched bases: 11. In germline, CDR1 is SGHNT, CDR2 YYREEE (reference sequence). CDR3 residues: CASTTTMDRAETQYF. Here the CDR3 DNA reads TGTGCCAGCACCACGACGATGGACAGGGCAGAGACCCAGTACTTC.

This clone was counted once. The gene calls are TRBV5-4 and TRBJ1-1; D is ambiguous. V gave up 0 bases and J gave up 1 base, with 4 bases separating them. The length of the CDR3 is 13 residues. Germline V gene sequence: CDR1 SGHNT, CDR2 YYREEE (reference sequence). The CDR3 here is CASSLEGNTEAFF. The DNA of the CDR3 is TGTGCCAGCAGCTTGGAGGGGAACACTGAAGCTTTCTTT. The complete variable domain, with remaining parts taken from reference TRBV5-4 and TRBJ1-1, reads ETGVTQSPTHLIKTRGQQVTLRCSSQSGHNTVSWYQQALGQGPQFIFQYYREEENGRGNFPPRFSGLQFPNYSSELNVNALELDDSALYLCASSLEGNTEAFFGQGTRLTVV.

On this clone: The identical CDR3 is also encoded by other nucleotide sequences in the sample. V is TRBV4-1 and J is TRBJ2-5, with D unclear. Germline V gene lookup returns CDR1 MGHRA and CDR2 YSYEKL. The CDR3 covers 16 residues. The V end lost 3 bases, the J end lost 5 bases, and 19 bases lay between the germline ends. The CDR3 nucleotides read TGCGCCAGCAGCCAGGATTCAGCGCTGGTTTGGGAGACCCAGTACTTC. It is translated as CASSQDSALVWETQYF.

This chain uses TRBV30 with TRBJ1-6; D uncertain. The V gene lost 5 bases and the J gene lost 9 bases, with 14 bases spanning the gap. The CDR3 has 13 residues. CDR1 and CDR2 (germline): GTSNPN, SVGIG (reference sequence). The CDR3: CAWSGSPGSPLHF. DNA for the CDR3: TGTGCCTGGTCAGGCTCTCCTGGTTCACCCCTCCACTTT. The full variable domain, its missing parts supplied by reference TRBV30 and TRBJ1-6, is SQTIHQWPATLVQPVGSPLSLECTVEGTSNPNLYWYRQAAGRGLQLLFYSVGIGQISSEVPQNLSASRPQDRQFILSSKKLLLSDSGFYLCAWSGSPGSPLHFGNGTRLTVT.

The rearrangement uses TRBV7-6 and TRBJ2-3, with TRBD2 matching over 11 bases. The junction had 8 bases not matched to a gene; V was cut back by 3 bases and J by 3 bases. Per the germline V gene, CDR1 is SGHVS and CDR2 is FNYEAQ. The length of the CDR3 is 17 residues. The CDR3 nucleotides are TGTGCCAGCAGCTTCGCTCTAGCGGGAGGCGGTACAGATACGCAGTATTTT. This encodes CASSFALAGGGTDTQYF. Full variable domain (rest looked up from reference TRBV7-6 and TRBJ2-3): GAGVSQSPRYKVTKRGQDVALRCDPISGHVSLYWYRQALGQGPEFLTYFNYEAQQDKSGLPNDRFSAERPEGSISTLTIQRTEQRDSAMYRCASSFALAGGGTDTQYFGPGTRLTVL.

The V gene is TRBV2, the J gene TRBJ2-7, with D hard to call. Trimming shortened V by 3 bases and J by 3 bases, and 6 bases separated the two germline ends. CDR3 length: 12 residues. Germline V gene data show CDR1 as SNHLY and CDR2 as FYNNEI. The CDR3: CASSEDYYEQYV. CDR3 sequence (DNA): TGTGCCAGCAGTGAGGATTACTACGAGCAGTACGTC.

The V and J genes are TRBV27 and TRBJ1-1; possibly TRBD1 for D (5 bases). The CDR3 sequence is 14 residues long. V was trimmed by 2 bases and J by 0 bases, leaving 7 bases between them. Germline V CDR1 and CDR2: MNHEY, SMNVEV (reference sequence). This CDR3 reads CASSLGTLNTEAFF. The CDR3 nucleotides read TGTGCCAGCAGTTTAGGGACCCTGAACACTGAAGCTTTCTTT.